Below, 30 T cell receptor beta chains from the same sample are listed, as sequenced in a study of shared clonotypes between healthy human individuals. Repertoires were generated with immunoSEQ multiplex PCR, while TCRdb's copy carries only in-frame clones and drops some. The sample consists of about a million clones, roughly 77% of them appearing once. Sequenced input: memory CD4+ T cells from PBMCs. Described subset: CD45RA-negative fraction. Receptor source: a man aged 18 to 30 in good health. Some clones in this sample may be carry-over from other donors' samples.

The chain employs TRBV25-1 and TRBJ2-4; 7 nucleotides match TRBD1. This CDR3 is built from 13 residues. Germline V gene sequence: CDR1 MGHDK, CDR2 SYGVNS. The V gene end was trimmed by 6 bases and the J gene end by 1 base; junction bases not matched to a gene: 0. CDR3 in DNA: TGTGCCAGCAGGACAGGGGCCAAAAACATTCAGTACTTC. Amino acid sequence: CASRTGAKNIQYF.

The V gene is TRBV11-2, the J gene TRBJ2-3; 13 bases map to TRBD2. CDR1 and CDR2 (germline): SGHAT, FQNNGV. The CDR3 extends over 17 amino acids. After removal of 4 bases from V and 1 base from J, the junction contained 5 bases not matched to a gene. CDR3 nucleotides: TGTGCCAGCAGCTCCGGACTAGCGGGAGAGGGCACAGATACGCAGTATTTT. Its translation is CASSSGLAGEGTDTQYF. Full variable domain (missing parts from reference TRBV11-2 and TRBJ2-3): EAGVAQSPRYKIIEKRQSVAFWCNPISGHATLYWYQQILGQGPKLLIQFQNNGVVDDSQLPKDRFSAERLKGVDSTLKIQPAKLEDSAVYLCASSSGLAGEGTDTQYFGPGTRLTVL.

Points on this clone: A far more abundant clone sits one base away, making this likely a read error. The same CDR3 arises from other DNA sequences in this sample as well. The chain links TRBV28 to TRBJ1-5; D is perhaps TRBD1 (5 bases). The CDR3 runs 15 residues. The V and J ends lost 5 bases and 5 bases respectively, with 16 bases between them. Germline V gene data show CDR1 as MDHEN and CDR2 as SYDVKM. The chain's CDR3 is CASSLGGVGDQPQHF. In DNA form, the CDR3 reads TGTGCCAGCAGTCTAGGCGGCGTGGGGGATCAGCCCCAGCATTTT.

The gene calls are TRBV6-1 and TRBJ2-3; TRBD1 matches at 9 bases. CDR1 MNHNS and CDR2 SASEGT come from the germline V gene. The length of the CDR3 is 13 residues. J gave up 11 bases and V 6 bases, and 9 bases lay outside the gene matches. CDR3 region: CASRLFRDREQYF. CDR3 DNA: TGTGCCAGCAGGCTATTCCGGGACAGGGAGCAGTATTTT.

The gene calls are TRBV28 and TRBJ1-1; TRBD1 matches at 12 bases. The CDR3 has 18 amino acids. Germline V CDR1 and CDR2: MDHEN, SYDVKM. V was pared by 6 bases and J by 1 base, with 12 bases of the junction left unmatched. In DNA form, the CDR3 reads TGTGCCAGCAGCCCTTTACCTGGGACAGGGGGCGGGAACACTGAAGCTTTCTTT. Amino acids: CASSPLPGTGGGNTEAFF. The whole variable domain, remainder taken from reference TRBV28 and TRBJ1-1, is DVKVTQSSRYLVKRTGEKVFLECVQDMDHENMFWYRQDPGLGLRLIYFSYDVKMKEKGDIPEGYSVSREKKERFSLILESASTNQTSMYLCASSPLPGTGGGNTEAFFGQGTRLTVV.

The chain combines TRBV5-1 with TRBJ2-6, with D perhaps TRBD1 or TRBD2 (5 bases each). The V gene's germline CDR1 is SGHRS and CDR2 YFSETQ. CDR3 length: 16 residues. Trimming took 8 bases from V and 0 from J, leaving 15 bases between them. The CDR3 sequence is CASALGTGSGANVLTF. The CDR3 DNA is TGCGCCAGTGCCCTCGGGACGGGCTCTGGGGCCAACGTCCTGACTTTC.

This clone has only a few counts. The identical CDR3 is also encoded by other nucleotide sequences in the sample. The chain combines TRBV30 with TRBJ2-7; D unresolved. The CDR3 runs to 14 residues. The V gene lost 0 bases and the J gene lost 2 bases, with 11 bases spanning the gap. Germline CDR1 is GTSNPN and CDR2 is SVGIG (reference sequence). The DNA of the CDR3 is TGTGCCTGGAGTGTACGTCTCGGAACCTACGAGCAGTACTTC. Its protein product is CAWSVRLGTYEQYF. Full variable domain (missing parts from reference TRBV30 and TRBJ2-7): SQTIHQWPATLVQPVGSPLSLECTVEGTSNPNLYWYRQAAGRGLQLLFYSVGIGQISSEVPQNLSASRPQDRQFILSSKKLLLSDSGFYLCAWSVRLGTYEQYFGPGTRLTVT.

The chain carries TRBV10-3 and TRBJ1-1; D gene ambiguous. CDR3 length: 16 residues. Per germline, CDR1 ENHRY and CDR2 SYGVKD. V lost 0 bases, J lost 2 bases, and 13 bases lay in between. As DNA, the CDR3 is TGTGCCATCAGTGAGTCCCGGTTGGGTAGCAACACTGAAGCTTTCTTT. Its translation: CAISESRLGSNTEAFF.

DNA for the CDR3: TGTGCCAGCAGCTCGATGAGCGGGGCGAACACCGGGGAGCTGTTTTTT. As protein: CASSSMSGANTGELFF. The J gene is TRBJ2-2, the V gene TRBV5-4; 7 bases fit TRBD2. This CDR3 has 16 residues. Unmatched junction bases numbered 5, after V lost 3 bases and J lost 0 bases. From germline, CDR1 is SGHNT and CDR2 YYREEE (reference sequence). Filled out from reference TRBV5-4 and TRBJ2-2, the complete variable domain reads ETGVTQSPTHLIKTRGQQVTLRCSSQSGHNTVSWYQQALGQGPQFIFQYYREEENGRGNFPPRFSGLQFPNYSSELNVNALELDDSALYLCASSSMSGANTGELFFGEGSRLTVL.

The V and J genes are TRBV4-1 and TRBJ2-7; 10 nucleotides line up with TRBD1. Germline loops: CDR1 MGHRA, CDR2 YSYEKL. After removal of 0 bases from V and 8 bases from J, the junction contained 4 bases not matched to a gene. The CDR3 totals 14 residues. The CDR3 bases are TGCGCCAGCAGCCAAGAAGGGACAGGGGCTCAGCAGTACTTC. Amino acid sequence: CASSQEGTGAQQYF.

The sample holds a few counts of this clone. The gene calls are TRBV4-1 and TRBJ1-5, with TRBD1 matching over 7 bases. From germline, CDR1 is MGHRA and CDR2 YSYEKL. Losses at the gene ends were 4 bases for V and 1 base for J; bases not matched to a gene: 1. The CDR3 is 14 residues long. The CDR3 protein is CASSRQGSNQPQHF. The CDR3 bases are TGCGCCAGCAGCCGACAGGGAAGCAATCAGCCCCAGCATTTT.

The gene calls are TRBV19 and TRBJ2-1; 14 bases map to TRBD2. J was trimmed by 8 bases and V by 3 bases; bases with no gene match: 6. The CDR3 contains 16 residues. Germline V lookup: CDR1 LNHDA, CDR2 SQIVND (reference sequence). The DNA for the CDR3 is TGTGCCAGTAGTATTGGGAGACTAGCGGGAGGGGATGAGCAGTTCTTC. Protein sequence: CASSIGRLAGGDEQFF.

V gene TRBV6-1 combines with J gene TRBJ1-1; tentatively, D is TRBD1 (5 bases). Trimming removed 1 base at V and 4 bases at J, with 10 bases between. Germline lookup yields CDR1 MNHNS and CDR2 SASEGT. The CDR3 consists of 14 residues. The CDR3 DNA reads TGTGCCAGCAGTGAAGTCTGGCAGGGCACTGAAGCTTTCTTT. It codes for CASSEVWQGTEAFF.

The rearrangement joins TRBV28 to TRBJ2-1, with D tentatively TRBD2 (5 bases). Germline V gene lookup returns CDR1 MDHEN and CDR2 SYDVKM. V lost 5 bases, J lost 10 bases, and 18 bases lay in between. This CDR3 contains 14 residues. The CDR3 DNA reads TGTGCCAGCAGTCATCAAGGGAGAATGGGCGAGCAGTTCTTC. Translation: CASSHQGRMGEQFF.

V and J are TRBV6-1 and TRBJ2-7, with D hard to call. The V gene's germline CDR1 is MNHNS and CDR2 SASEGT. The CDR3 runs to 13 residues. Trimming pared 2 bases from V and 1 base from J, leaving 6 bases between. The CDR3 nucleotides are TGTGCCAGCAGTGAAAACACTTCCTACGAGCAGTACTTC. This codes for CASSENTSYEQYF.

The chain is built from TRBV19 and TRBJ2-1, with 10 bases aligning to TRBD1. The V segment lost 5 bases and the J segment 7 bases; nucleotides outside the gene matches: 8. The CDR3 totals 15 residues. Germline CDR1 is LNHDA and CDR2 is SQIVND (reference sequence). DNA of the CDR3: TGTGCCAGTAGTCAGACAGGGGGCGAGAAGAATGAGCAGTTCTTC. This sequence encodes CASSQTGGEKNEQFF.

This chain joins TRBV7-2 and TRBJ2-1, with D perhaps matching TRBD1 or TRBD2 (5 bases each). Germline CDR1 and CDR2: SGHTA and FQGNSA. This CDR3 is built from 13 residues. V gave up 0 bases and J gave up 15 bases, with 15 bases separating them. This CDR3 reads CASSLAPRGRWFF. The CDR3 coding sequence is TGTGCCAGCAGCTTAGCCCCAAGGGGACGTTGGTTCTTC.

The rearrangement links TRBV10-3 to TRBJ2-1; TRBD2 matches at 11 bases. V lost 10 bases to trimming and J lost 6 bases; unmatched junction nucleotides: 8. The germline CDR1 and CDR2 sequences are ENHRY and SYGVKD. The CDR3 loop spans 14 amino acids. This chain's CDR3 is CATRPGLAGNEQFF. As DNA, the CDR3 is TGTGCCACCCGCCCCGGACTAGCGGGCAATGAGCAGTTCTTC.

The chain joins TRBV11-2 to TRBJ2-1, with 14 positions matching TRBD2. Germline loops: CDR1 SGHAT, CDR2 FQNNGV. J gave up 0 bases and V 5 bases, and 6 bases lay outside the gene matches. The CDR3 is 18 amino acids. This chain's CDR3 is CASSLRLAGGPSYNEQFF. The CDR3 DNA is TGTGCCAGCAGCCTCAGACTAGCGGGAGGGCCCTCCTACAATGAGCAGTTCTTC.

The chain recombines TRBV6-1 with TRBJ2-5; 9 nucleotides align to TRBD2. This CDR3 region has 17 residues. The V gene's germline CDR1 is MNHNS and CDR2 SASEGT. Germline trimming cut 2 bases from V and 4 bases from J; bases unmatched to any gene: 11. This CDR3 is CASSEFWVAGVPETQYF. The CDR3, as DNA: TGTGCCAGCAGTGAATTTTGGGTAGCGGGAGTTCCAGAGACCCAGTACTTC.

Concerning this clone: This sample includes further DNA sequences coding for the same CDR3. J is TRBJ2-7 and V is TRBV29-1; TRBD1 agrees at 7 bases. V dropped 7 bases and J dropped 2; count of bases not matched to a gene: 5. CDR1 is SQVTM and CDR2 is ANQGSEA in the germline V gene. The CDR3 sequence is 12 residues long. The CDR3 here is CSAQGQAYEQYF. The CDR3 bases are TGCAGCGCCCAAGGACAGGCCTACGAGCAGTACTTC.

There are a few counts of this clone. The V call is TRBV10-3, the J call TRBJ1-1; the match to TRBD1 covers 9 bases. Germline V gene lookup returns CDR1 ENHRY and CDR2 SYGVKD. CDR3 length equals 13 residues. Trimming took 5 bases from V and 6 from J; bases not matched to a gene: 4. CDR3 nucleotides: TGTGCCATCAGTTCGACAGGGGGACCTGAAGCTTTCTTT. This sequence encodes CAISSTGGPEAFF.

The V and J genes are TRBV30 and TRBJ2-1; 9 bases agree with TRBD1. The germline V gene has CDR1 GTSNPN and CDR2 SVGIG (reference sequence). J was trimmed by 3 bases and V by 3 bases; bases with no gene match: 6. The CDR3 sequence is 15 residues long. The CDR3 region is CAWRAAGQGYNEQFF. CDR3 sequence (DNA): TGTGCCTGGAGAGCTGCGGGACAGGGCTACAATGAGCAGTTCTTC.

V gene TRBV27 combines with J gene TRBJ1-5; the match to TRBD1 covers 8 bases. This CDR3 comprises 16 residues. The trim removed 3 bases at V and 5 bases at J, leaving 9 bases unmatched. The germline V gene has CDR1 MNHEY and CDR2 SMNVEV (reference sequence). Here the CDR3 reads CASSFPFAGGDQPQHF. CDR3 nucleotides: TGTGCCAGCAGTTTCCCCTTTGCAGGGGGCGATCAGCCCCAGCATTTT.

The rearrangement links TRBV2 to TRBJ2-1; D gene ambiguous. Germline CDR1 and CDR2: SNHLY and FYNNEI. Trimming took 5 bases from V and 14 from J, leaving 16 bases between them. The CDR3 consists of 12 residues. CDR3 residues: CASSQNAKEKFF. The CDR3 DNA reads as TGTGCCAGCAGTCAAAATGCAAAGGAGAAGTTCTTC.

CDR3 sequence (DNA): TGTGCCAGCAGCCGTTGGGCCGTCGGGGAGCTGTTTTTT. It encodes CASSRWAVGELFF. The chain has TRBV11-2 and TRBJ2-2; no reliable D call. The V end lost 5 bases, the J end lost 7 bases, and 11 bases lay between the germline ends. Germline V gene data show CDR1 as SGHAT and CDR2 as FQNNGV. CDR3 size: 13 residues.

This clone was observed once. The CDR3 nucleotides read TGCGCCAGCAGCCAAGAGGAGGGGGGTTGGCCCCAGCATTTT. This sequence encodes CASSQEEGGWPQHF. This chain connects TRBV4-1 to TRBJ1-5, with a tentative D call TRBD1 (6 bases). Germline loops: CDR1 MGHRA, CDR2 YSYEKL. This CDR3 contains 14 residues. V was pared by 0 bases and J by 9 bases, with 12 bases between.

This rearrangement joins TRBV28 to TRBJ2-3; D is undetermined. The CDR3 has 11 residues. Germline V CDR1 and CDR2: MDHEN, SYDVKM. The V gene lost 7 bases and the J gene lost 5 bases, with 7 bases spanning the gap. The CDR3 region has the DNA TGTGCCAGCAAATACAGAGATACGCAGTATTTT. It encodes CASKYRDTQYF.

The chain couples TRBV12-5 to TRBJ2-7; TRBD1 is a possible D gene (7 bases). Looked up from germline, CDR1 is LGHNT and CDR2 is FRNRAP. V lost 7 bases and J lost 5, with 15 bases in between. The CDR3 sequence is 13 residues long. The CDR3 DNA reads TGTGCTAGTGCCGCGACAGGGAGGAACGAGCAGTACTTC. Translated: CASAATGRNEQYF.

The chain combines TRBV5-1 with TRBJ1-2; D not resolved. The V gene lost 4 bases and the J gene lost 5 bases, with 15 bases spanning the gap. The length of the CDR3 is 14 residues. Per the germline V gene, CDR1 is SGHRS and CDR2 is YFSETQ. CDR3 residues: CASSLGVAVYGYTF. The CDR3 DNA follows: TGCGCCAGCAGCCTAGGAGTCGCGGTGTATGGCTACACCTTC. Complete variable domain (other parts from reference TRBV5-1 and TRBJ1-2): KAGVTQTPRYLIKTRGQQVTLSCSPISGHRSVSWYQQTPGQGLQFLFEYFSETQRNKGNFPGRFSGRQFSNSRSEMNVSTLELGDSALYLCASSLGVAVYGYTFGSGTRLTVV.